The next 30 T cell receptor beta chains were all read from a single sample in a study of blood T cell repertoires in COVID-19. The assay was immunoSEQ multiplex PCR, and TCRdb's table has in-frame clones only and misses some. The sample includes under 200,000 clones, approximately 80% seen only once; the top ten take roughly 9.2%. The sample consisted of peripheral blood. The receptors were gathered from a woman over 75 with active or convalescent COVID-19.

The J gene is TRBJ1-1, the V gene TRBV27, with D possibly being TRBD1 (6 bases). Germline CDR1 is MNHEY and CDR2 is SMNVEV (reference sequence). CDR3 length: 17 amino acids. Between the trimmed V and J ends, which lost 2 bases and 0 bases, there was a span of 16 bases. The CDR3 region is CASSLKPQGHMNTEAFF. In nucleotides, the CDR3 is TGTGCCAGCAGTTTAAAGCCCCAGGGACACATGAACACTGAAGCTTTCTTT.

The CDR3 coding sequence is TGTGCCACCAGCAGAGATGTTGGGAGAAGCGGGCAAGAGACCCAGTACTTC. Its protein is CATSRDVGRSGQETQYF. The chain is built from TRBV15 and TRBJ2-5; D possibly corresponds to TRBD2 (6 bases). The CDR3 is 17 residues long. CDR1 LNHNV and CDR2 YYDKDF come from the germline V gene (reference sequence). V lost 0 bases and J 2 bases, leaving 16 bases between the germline ends.

The count of this clone is one. The gene calls are TRBV19 and TRBJ1-5; 8 bases map to TRBD1. The germline V gene has CDR1 LNHDA and CDR2 SQIVND (reference sequence). The CDR3 runs to 13 residues. Trimming took 4 bases from V and 7 from J; bases not matched to a gene: 3. The CDR3 here is CASSTGGWQPQHF. CDR3 nucleotides: TGTGCCAGTAGTACAGGGGGCTGGCAGCCCCAGCATTTT.

V usage is TRBV19 and J usage is TRBJ1-1, with TRBD1 as a possible D gene (5 bases). CDR1 is LNHDA and CDR2 is SQIVND in the germline V gene (reference sequence). Trimming pared 8 bases from V and 3 bases from J, leaving 13 bases between. The CDR3 extends over 13 amino acids. The CDR3 is CASRGEGYTEAFF. The CDR3 DNA is TGTGCCAGTCGTGGGGAGGGGTACACTGAAGCTTTCTTT.

The J gene is TRBJ1-4, the V gene TRBV4-1; D may be TRBD1 (5 bases). The V gene lost 0 bases and the J gene lost 7 bases, with 9 bases spanning the gap. This CDR3 is built from 14 residues. The germline V gene has CDR1 MGHRA and CDR2 YSYEKL. The CDR3 spells CASSQDRGGEKLFF. DNA of the CDR3: TGCGCCAGCAGCCAAGATCGGGGGGGTGAAAAACTGTTTTTT.

This clone came up once. J is TRBJ2-7 and V is TRBV10-3, with D possibly being TRBD1 (7 bases). Germline V gene data show CDR1 as ENHRY and CDR2 as SYGVKD. V lost 2 bases to trimming and J lost 5 bases, with 19 bases between them. CDR3 length: 16 amino acids. In nucleotides, the CDR3 is TGTGCCATCAGTGAGCGACAGGGATCCACGGGGGACGAGCAGTACTTC. Its protein product is CAISERQGSTGDEQYF.

The chain carries TRBV7-8 and TRBJ1-1; TRBD1 is a possible D gene (5 bases). Germline CDR1 reads SGHVS; CDR2 reads FQNEAQ. The V gene lost 1 base and the J gene lost 7 bases, with 13 bases spanning the gap. The CDR3 runs to 14 residues. CDR3 nucleotide sequence: TGTGCCAGCAGCTTAGACCCAGGGTCCCTTGAAGCTTTCTTT. The encoded protein is CASSLDPGSLEAFF. The variable domain in full, completed from reference TRBV7-8 and TRBJ1-1, reads GAGVSQSPRYKVAKRGQDVALRCDPISGHVSLFWYQQALGQGPEFLTYFQNEAQLDKSGLPSDRFFAERPEGSVSTLKIQRTQQEDSAVYLCASSLDPGSLEAFFGQGTRLTVV.

The chain links TRBV9 to TRBJ1-2; TRBD1 might be the D (5 bases). Between the trimmed V and J ends, which lost 3 bases and 3 bases, there was a span of 18 bases. This CDR3 has 16 amino acids. Germline V lookup: CDR1 SGDLS, CDR2 YYNGEE. This CDR3 is CASSGGTGTQYYGYTF. In DNA form, the CDR3 reads TGTGCCAGCAGCGGAGGCACAGGTACCCAATACTATGGCTACACCTTC.

The chain carries TRBV3-1 (or the pseudogene TRBV3-2) and TRBJ2-5; weak D call: TRBD2 (6 bases). The V end lost 1 base, the J end lost 5 bases, and 17 bases lay between the germline ends. Germline-derived CDR1 and CDR2 are LGHDT and YNNKEL (reference sequence). The CDR3 contains 16 residues. CDR3 residues: CASSQGEYRGGETQYF. The CDR3, as DNA: TGTGCCAGCAGCCAAGGAGAGTATCGGGGAGGTGAGACCCAGTACTTC.

In this sample, this clone turned up a few times. This chain uses TRBV4-2 with TRBJ1-1, with D perhaps TRBD1 (5 bases). This CDR3 is 14 amino acids long. Germline lookup yields CDR1 LGHNA and CDR2 YNFKEQ. V dropped 4 bases and J dropped 2 bases, with 11 bases sitting between them. CDR3 amino acids: CASSREGANTEAFF. The CDR3 coding sequence is TGTGCCAGCAGCCGGGAAGGGGCAAACACTGAAGCTTTCTTT.

The chain has TRBV18 and TRBJ1-4; TRBD1 matches 7 bases. V gave up 3 bases and J gave up 8 bases; unmatched junction bases: 12. CDR3 length equals 16 residues. Germline-derived CDR1 and CDR2 are KGHSH and LQKENI. The DNA for the CDR3 is TGTGCCAGCTCACCCCAAAATTCAGGGGGGCCCGAAAAACTGTTTTTT. Translating gives CASSPQNSGGPEKLFF.

V is TRBV7-8 and J is TRBJ1-4; D might be TRBD1 (6 bases). Trimming took off 5 bases at V and 5 bases at J, with 15 bases between the two ends. The CDR3 has 15 residues. The V gene's germline CDR1 is SGHVS and CDR2 FQNEAQ. The CDR3 sequence is CASSAGGAGNEKLFF. CDR3 sequence (DNA): TGTGCCAGCAGCGCCGGGGGGGCTGGGAATGAAAAACTGTTTTTT.

This chain connects TRBV27 to TRBJ1-2; perhaps TRBD1 as D (6 bases). V was pared by 8 bases and J by 4 bases, with 23 bases between. CDR3 length equals 16 residues. CDR1 and CDR2 (germline): MNHEY, SMNVEV (reference sequence). DNA of the CDR3: TGTGCCAGCGGGACACGGGGGGGAAGGTTGGGCTATGGCTACACCTTC. It encodes CASGTRGGRLGYGYTF.

The sample holds one count of this clone. The chain employs TRBV18 and TRBJ2-7, with a possible D match to TRBD1 (6 bases). The V gene lost 1 base and the J gene lost 7 bases, with 14 bases spanning the gap. The CDR3 is made up of 14 amino acids. Germline loops: CDR1 KGHSH, CDR2 LQKENI. The DNA for the CDR3 is TGTGCCAGCTCACCACAGTGGGCAGGGGTGGAGCAGTACTTC. Protein product: CASSPQWAGVEQYF.

The V gene is TRBV14, the J gene TRBJ1-2; TRBD1 aligns across 8 bases. V trimming: 4 bases; J trimming: 6 bases; junction bases outside the gene matches: 10. Germline V gene data show CDR1 as SGHDN and CDR2 as FVKESK. This CDR3 has 15 amino acids. The CDR3 loop is CASSPRQGRVDGYTF. CDR3 sequence (DNA): TGTGCCAGCAGCCCCCGACAGGGGAGAGTAGATGGCTACACCTTC.

V and J are TRBV29-1 and TRBJ1-1, with TRBD1 matching over 8 bases. The V and J ends lost 6 bases and 3 bases, in that order; junction bases with no gene match: 9. The CDR3 totals 14 residues. The V gene's germline CDR1 is SQVTM and CDR2 ANQGSEA. Here the CDR3 DNA reads TGCAGCGTGGGTCAGGGGGCGCGGGACACTGAAGCTTTCTTT. Protein product: CSVGQGARDTEAFF.

The rearrangement links TRBV29-1 to TRBJ1-3; no reliable D call. Between the trimmed V and J ends, which lost 1 base and 0 bases, there was a span of 19 bases. This CDR3 is built from 18 residues. The germline gives CDR1 SQVTM, CDR2 ANQGSEA. The chain's CDR3 is CSVEVQPLTYGSGNTIYF. CDR3 nucleotide sequence: TGCAGCGTTGAAGTACAACCCTTGACTTACGGCTCTGGAAACACCATATATTTT. The full variable domain, with the rest looked up from reference TRBV29-1 and TRBJ1-3, is SAVISQKPSRDICQRGTSLTIQCQVDSQVTMMFWYRQQPGQSLTLIATANQGSEATYESGFVIDKFPISRPNLTFSTLTVSNMSPEDSSIYLCSVEVQPLTYGSGNTIYFGEGSWLTVV.

The chain employs TRBV5-1 and TRBJ1-6, with D possibly TRBD1 on 6 matching bases. V was clipped by 0 bases and J by 2 bases, with 9 bases between them. Germline V lookup: CDR1 SGHRS, CDR2 YFSETQ. The CDR3 is 16 amino acids. Written as DNA, the CDR3 is TGCGCCAGCAGCTTGGGGGGGGGCGCCTATAATTCACCCCTCCACTTT. As protein: CASSLGGGAYNSPLHF.

This rearrangement joins TRBV27 to TRBJ1-1; possible D gene TRBD1, 5 bases. Germline lookup yields CDR1 MNHEY and CDR2 SMNVEV (reference sequence). The CDR3 spans 17 residues. Deletions cut 5 bases from V and 6 bases from J, with 25 bases between. The CDR3 region has the DNA TGTGCCAGCAGTCCTCTTGGGATATCGGTGGGGGGGGCTGAAGCTTTCTTT. Protein: CASSPLGISVGGAEAFF.

V gene TRBV11-3 combines with J gene TRBJ2-7, with D hard to call. V was shortened by 1 base and J by 6 bases, with 10 bases between the two germline ends. Germline CDR1 is SGHNT and CDR2 is YENEEA. This CDR3 has 13 amino acids. CDR3 loop: CASSLGGRLEQYF. The CDR3 DNA is TGTGCCAGCAGCTTAGGTGGCCGCCTCGAGCAGTACTTC.

This sequence joins TRBV27 and TRBJ2-1; the match to TRBD1 covers 12 bases. The J segment lost 4 bases and the V segment lost 7 bases, leaving 8 bases of the junction unmatched. The germline gives CDR1 MNHEY, CDR2 SMNVEV (reference sequence). The CDR3 is made up of 16 amino acids. The DNA of the CDR3 is TGTGCCAGCACCCCCTGGGGACAGGGGGCATACAATGAGCAGTTCTTC. It specifies CASTPWGQGAYNEQFF.

The chain employs TRBV7-2 and TRBJ2-4; 8 positions agree with TRBD1. Germline V gene sequence: CDR1 SGHTA, CDR2 FQGNSA. The junction had 4 bases not matched to a gene; V was cut back by 3 bases and J by 0 bases. CDR3 length: 16 residues. The CDR3 sequence is CASSFQGAGAKNIQYF. For the CDR3, the DNA is TGTGCCAGCAGCTTTCAGGGGGCTGGAGCCAAAAACATTCAGTACTTC.

This clone was picked up a small number of times. The chain carries TRBV3-1 (or the pseudogene TRBV3-2) and TRBJ2-3; 10 bases match TRBD2. V dropped 0 bases and J dropped 3; count of bases not matched to a gene: 6. Germline V gives CDR1 LGHDT, CDR2 YNNKEL (reference sequence). The CDR3 covers 17 residues. CDR3 coding DNA: TGTGCCAGCAGCCAAGAAGTAGCGGGGGGCTGGACAGATACGCAGTATTTT. Its translation is CASSQEVAGGWTDTQYF.

The V call is TRBV19, the J call TRBJ1-2, with TRBD1 as a possible D gene (5 bases). V lost 4 bases to trimming and J lost 1 base, with 10 bases between them. The V gene's germline CDR1 is LNHDA and CDR2 SQIVND (reference sequence). CDR3 length: 14 residues. CDR3 sequence: CASSTIDSNYGYTF. The DNA of the CDR3 is TGTGCCAGTAGTACGATCGACAGTAACTATGGCTACACCTTC.

The chain links TRBV6-2 or TRBV6-3 to TRBJ2-5, with 9 bases fitting TRBD1. V was clipped by 2 bases and J by 5 bases; unmatched bases: 3. Germline CDR1 is MNHEY and CDR2 is SVGEGT. This CDR3 spans 14 amino acids. This CDR3 is CASSYGTGRETQYF. CDR3 nucleotides: TGTGCCAGCAGTTACGGGACAGGGAGGGAGACCCAGTACTTC.

This clone occurred a few times. The chain links TRBV11-3 to TRBJ1-1; D is unresolved. Germline V lookup: CDR1 SGHNT, CDR2 YENEEA. V lost 5 bases to trimming and J lost 4 bases, with 5 bases between them. This CDR3 comprises 11 residues. The CDR3 nucleotides are TGTGCCAGCAGCCCAATCACTGAAGCTTTCTTT. Protein product: CASSPITEAFF.

The chain uses TRBV7-9 and TRBJ2-3; no definite D call. V was shortened by 7 bases and J by 0 bases, with 14 bases between the two germline ends. CDR1 is SEHNR, CDR2 FQNEAQ, per germline (reference sequence). CDR3 length: 15 amino acids. CDR3 residues: CASTYRGLSTDTQYF. Here the CDR3 DNA reads TGTGCCAGCACCTACCGCGGCCTTAGCACAGATACGCAGTATTTT.

This chain uses TRBV7-9 with TRBJ1-1; 8 bases fit TRBD1. The CDR3 spans 15 residues. Germline V gene sequence: CDR1 SEHNR, CDR2 FQNEAQ (reference sequence). V trimming: 4 bases; J trimming: 10 bases; junction bases outside the gene matches: 14. For the CDR3, the DNA is TGTGCCAGCAGCTCCCCCCAGGACAGGGAAGGGGTAGCTTTCTTT. It specifies CASSSPQDREGVAFF. The entire variable domain, with the rest obtained from reference TRBV7-9 and TRBJ1-1, is as follows: DTGVSQNPRHKITKRGQNVTFRCDPISEHNRLYWYRQTLGQGPEFLTYFQNEAQLEKSRLLSDRFSAERPKGSFSTLEIQRTEQGDSAMYLCASSSPQDREGVAFFGQGTRLTVV.

This chain links TRBV10-3 with TRBJ1-2; possibly TRBD1 for D (6 bases). V was pared by 0 bases and J by 8 bases, with 16 bases between. CDR1 and CDR2 (germline): ENHRY, SYGVKD. The CDR3 loop spans 15 amino acids. The CDR3 sequence: CAISESARTGTGYTF. The CDR3 DNA reads as TGTGCCATCAGTGAGTCCGCAAGAACAGGGACCGGCTACACCTTC.

The gene calls are TRBV5-1 and TRBJ1-6; possible D gene TRBD1, 6 bases. The V end was cut by 4 bases, the J end by 7 bases, with 12 bases between. Germline loops: CDR1 SGHRS, CDR2 YFSETQ. The CDR3 is made up of 14 amino acids. The CDR3 region is CASSRDTGNSPLHF. The CDR3 DNA is TGCGCCAGCAGCCGGGACACCGGAAATTCACCCCTCCACTTT.